The 18 T cell receptor beta chains presented below share a single source sample, sequenced in a study of control samples from healthy donors and cancer patients (TCRdb year 2020). The protocol used for the library was the immunoSEQ multiplex PCR assay. Entries here come from immuneACCESS through TCRdb and include only in-frame sequences with V and J called. Some clones fail to appear in such tables; in the studies checked, an unresolved V gene covers under half of the shortfall, and the cause of the remainder is unknown. The sample profile shows around 120,000 clones; more than 70% of them were found once. Roughly 2.8% of the sample goes to the ten largest clones. Material for sequencing was blood. The receptor set was obtained from a man in his 60s in good health.

The chain carries TRBV5-1 and TRBJ1-1; D uncertain. This CDR3 comprises 16 residues. Trimming cost V 4 bases and J 1 base, with 17 bases left between them. Looked up from germline, CDR1 is SGHRS and CDR2 is YFSETQ. CDR3 sequence: CASSNGPRATNTEAFF. The DNA for the CDR3 is TGCGCCAGCAGCAACGGACCGAGGGCCACGAACACTGAAGCTTTCTTT.

The V gene is TRBV28, the J gene TRBJ1-4; no clear D. V lost 3 bases to trimming and J lost 7 bases, with 12 bases between them. This CDR3 is 14 amino acids long. Germline loops: CDR1 MDHEN, CDR2 SYDVKM. The CDR3 loop is CASSFLEAGEKLFF. The DNA of the CDR3 is TGTGCCAGCAGTTTCCTGGAAGCGGGTGAAAAACTGTTTTTT. The full variable domain, in which reference TRBV28 and TRBJ1-4 provide the parts outside the CDR3, is DVKVTQSSRYLVKRTGEKVFLECVQDMDHENMFWYRQDPGLGLRLIYFSYDVKMKEKGDIPEGYSVSREKKERFSLILESASTNQTSMYLCASSFLEAGEKLFFGSGTQLSVL.

The V and J genes are TRBV30 and TRBJ1-5; no definite D call. The CDR3 runs to 13 residues. Germline V gives CDR1 GTSNPN, CDR2 SVGIG (reference sequence). Trimming took 0 bases from V and 5 from J, leaving 8 bases between them. For the CDR3, the DNA is TGTGCCTGGAGTGTTGGGGAGGATCAGCCCCAGCATTTT. It is translated as CAWSVGEDQPQHF. The whole variable domain, filled in from reference TRBV30 and TRBJ1-5, reads SQTIHQWPATLVQPVGSPLSLECTVEGTSNPNLYWYRQAAGRGLQLLFYSVGIGQISSEVPQNLSASRPQDRQFILSSKKLLLSDSGFYLCAWSVGEDQPQHFGDGTRLSIL.

V usage is TRBV5-6 and J usage is TRBJ1-1, with D tentatively TRBD1 (5 bases). The CDR3 spans 13 residues. Trimming removed 2 bases at V and 11 bases at J, with 16 bases between. The germline gives CDR1 SGHDT, CDR2 YYEEEE. CDR3 in amino acids: CASSFTGVGRAFF. In nucleotides, the CDR3 is TGTGCCAGCAGCTTCACGGGGGTTGGTAGGGCTTTCTTT.

The chain recombines TRBV20-1 with TRBJ2-7, with D unclear. Germline V gene sequence: CDR1 DFQATT, CDR2 SNEGSKA (reference sequence). V was pared by 3 bases and J by 5 bases, with 14 bases between. The CDR3 runs to 13 residues. CDR3 residues: CSASIWPSNEQYF. CDR3 coding DNA: TGCAGTGCTAGTATATGGCCTTCTAACGAGCAGTACTTC.

V and J are TRBV6-1 and TRBJ1-1; D possibly corresponds to TRBD1 (5 bases). Trimming cost V 3 bases and J 2 bases, with 7 bases left between them. The length of the CDR3 is 13 residues. CDR1 and CDR2 from the germline V gene are MNHNS and SASEGT. The CDR3 is CASSDDRNTEAFF. Written as DNA, the CDR3 is TGTGCCAGCAGTGACGACAGAAACACTGAAGCTTTCTTT.

The chain joins TRBV27 to TRBJ1-5; no clear D gene. Trimming took 2 bases from V and 3 from J, leaving 8 bases between them. CDR3 length: 14 amino acids. Germline CDR1 reads MNHEY; CDR2 reads SMNVEV (reference sequence). The CDR3, as DNA: TGTGCCAGCAGTTTAGGGAGTTTCAATCAGCCCCAGCATTTT. It yields the protein CASSLGSFNQPQHF.

This sequence joins TRBV18 and TRBJ1-5, with D unresolved. The CDR3 runs to 15 residues. The ends were cut back, 2 bases at V and 7 bases at J, with 15 bases in the middle. The V gene's germline CDR1 is KGHSH and CDR2 LQKENI. The CDR3, as DNA: TGTGCCAGCTCACCAGAGGTCGGCGGGAGGCAGCCCCAGCATTTT. It is translated as CASSPEVGGRQPQHF.

A note on this clone: The sample contains more than one DNA sequence encoding this CDR3. The chain combines TRBV12-3 or TRBV12-4 with TRBJ1-5; D is unresolved. This CDR3 region has 13 residues. The ends were cut back, 5 bases at V and 4 bases at J, with 9 bases in the middle. The DNA of the CDR3 is TGTGCCAGCAGTCTAACGTGGAATCAGCCCCAGCATTTT. Residues: CASSLTWNQPQHF.

The V and J genes are TRBV4-1 and TRBJ2-7; D might be TRBD1 (6 bases). Trimming removed 4 bases at V and 3 bases at J, with 22 bases between. The CDR3 loop spans 17 amino acids. The germline V gene encodes CDR1 MGHRA and CDR2 YSYEKL. CDR3 residues: CASSLEVRTETLYEQYF. CDR3 nucleotide sequence: TGCGCCAGCAGCCTAGAAGTGAGGACAGAGACACTCTACGAGCAGTACTTC.

This clone has more than one count but fewer than ten. The V call is TRBV5-1, the J call TRBJ2-2; 8 bases are shared with TRBD1. Germline CDR1 reads SGHRS; CDR2 reads YFSETQ. Germline trimming cut 0 bases from V and 6 bases from J; bases unmatched to any gene: 7. This CDR3 is 16 amino acids long. The CDR3 spells CASSLVGQGRSGELFF. The CDR3, as DNA: TGCGCCAGCAGCTTGGTTGGACAGGGAAGATCCGGGGAGCTGTTTTTT.

The chain combines TRBV5-3 with TRBJ1-2, with D possibly TRBD1 on 6 matching bases. TRBV5-3 is marked as an open reading frame, function uncertain. This CDR3 spans 14 amino acids. V gave up 3 bases and J gave up 4 bases, with 13 bases separating them. The CDR3 loop reads CARSCPWGRYGYTF. The CDR3 nucleotides read TGTGCCAGAAGCTGCCCGTGGGGGCGCTATGGCTACACCTTC.

Written as DNA, the CDR3 is TGCGCCAGCAGCTTGGCCCCCACAGATACGCAGTATTTT. Residues: CASSLAPTDTQYF. The chain carries TRBV5-1 and TRBJ2-3, with D unresolved. Trimming cost V 0 bases and J 2 bases, with 4 bases left between them. CDR1 is SGHRS, CDR2 YFSETQ, per germline. The CDR3 has 13 amino acids. The full variable domain, its missing parts supplied by reference TRBV5-1 and TRBJ2-3, is KAGVTQTPRYLIKTRGQQVTLSCSPISGHRSVSWYQQTPGQGLQFLFEYFSETQRNKGNFPGRFSGRQFSNSRSEMNVSTLELGDSALYLCASSLAPTDTQYFGPGTRLTVL.

The chain has TRBV5-5 and TRBJ1-5; D not resolved. The CDR3 totals 12 residues. Trimming took 3 bases from V and 3 from J, leaving 4 bases between them. Germline-derived CDR1 and CDR2 are SGHKS and YYEKEE (reference sequence). In nucleotides, the CDR3 is TGTGCCAGCAGCTCGAACAATCAGCCCCAGCATTTT. Protein product: CASSSNNQPQHF.

This chain connects TRBV4-1 to TRBJ2-3; TRBD2 matches at 10 bases. Trimming removed 1 base from V and 3 bases from J; junction bases left unmatched: 10. The CDR3 covers 18 residues. Germline V gene sequence: CDR1 MGHRA, CDR2 YSYEKL. The CDR3 reads CASSQGPLAGGRTDTQYF. For the CDR3, the DNA is TGCGCCAGCAGCCAAGGGCCCTTAGCGGGGGGCAGGACAGATACGCAGTATTTT.

This chain uses TRBV6-1 with TRBJ2-2; 10 nucleotides match TRBD1. CDR3 length equals 16 residues. The germline V gene has CDR1 MNHNS and CDR2 SASEGT. With 1 base clipped from V and 6 bases from J, the junction kept 5 bases outside the gene matches. CDR3 region: CASSEGGTGVPGELFF. DNA of the CDR3: TGTGCCAGCAGTGAAGGCGGGACAGGGGTACCCGGGGAGCTGTTTTTT.

The table lists this clone with a count of one. The chain combines TRBV19 with TRBJ1-4, with 7 bases fitting TRBD1. Germline CDR1 and CDR2: LNHDA and SQIVND (reference sequence). After removal of 1 base from V and 2 bases from J, the junction contained 13 bases not matched to a gene. The CDR3 spans 19 residues. CDR3 DNA sequence: TGTGCCAGTAGTATAGCCTGGACAGGTTGGCTGCAGACTAATGAAAAACTGTTTTTT. Encoded protein: CASSIAWTGWLQTNEKLFF.

The gene calls are TRBV7-2 and TRBJ1-2, with D possibly TRBD1 on 6 matching bases. This CDR3 comprises 15 residues. CDR1 is SGHTA and CDR2 is FQGNSA in the germline V gene. V lost 2 bases to trimming and J lost 1 base, with 11 bases between them. In DNA, the CDR3 is TGTGCCAGCAGCTTAACCCTAGGGGGTAACTATGGCTACACCTTC. Encoded protein: CASSLTLGGNYGYTF. The whole variable domain, remainder taken from reference TRBV7-2 and TRBJ1-2, is GAGVSQSPSNKVTEKGKDVELRCDPISGHTALYWYRQSLGQGLEFLIYFQGNSAPDKSGLPSDRFSAERTGGSVSTLTIQRTQQEDSAVYLCASSLTLGGNYGYTFGSGTRLTVV.